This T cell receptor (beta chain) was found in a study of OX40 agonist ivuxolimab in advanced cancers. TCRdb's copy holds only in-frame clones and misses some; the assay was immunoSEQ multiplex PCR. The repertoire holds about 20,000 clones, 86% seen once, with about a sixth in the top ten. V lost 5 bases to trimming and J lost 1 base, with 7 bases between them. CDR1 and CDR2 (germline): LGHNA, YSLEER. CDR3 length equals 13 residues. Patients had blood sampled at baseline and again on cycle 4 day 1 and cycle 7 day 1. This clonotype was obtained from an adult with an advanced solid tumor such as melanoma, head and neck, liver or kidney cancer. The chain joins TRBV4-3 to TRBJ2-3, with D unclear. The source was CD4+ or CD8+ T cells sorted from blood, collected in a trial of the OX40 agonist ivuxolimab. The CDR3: CASSARRTDTQYF. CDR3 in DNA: TGCGCCAGCAGCGCTCGGCGCACAGATACGCAGTATTTT.